The clone carrying this T cell receptor (beta chain) was observed a few times. V was cut by 3 bases and J by 5 bases, with 16 bases left in between. This CDR3 spans 15 amino acids. In germline, CDR1 is LNHNV, CDR2 YYDKDF (reference sequence). Exposed participants came across a COVID-19 case within 2 weeks before study entry. The data were obtained in a study of blood T cell repertoires in COVID-19. At the level of the study: There were acute and convalescent COVID-19 samples, and they came from the United States, Italy and Spain.

Original handling: The authors estimated nucleated cell counts from reference gene primer amplification. Generated by immunoSEQ multiplex PCR, the TCRdb table keeps only in-frame clones and is missing some. V and J calls and clone size are copied from that table; D and trimming were computed from the DNA. Of 250,000 or so clones detected, approximately 85% appear once; the ten largest clones hold about 6.9%. Sequenced input: PBMCs or T cells enriched from blood (not recorded which). This chain uses TRBV15 with TRBJ2-5, with a tentative D call TRBD1 (6 bases). This TCR was recovered from a woman in her fifties or sixties who had been exposed to COVID-19. The CDR3 protein is CATSRASQGPETQYF. The CDR3 DNA follows: TGTGCCACCAGCAGGGCCTCACAGGGACCGGAGACCCAGTACTTC.